The 14 T cell receptor beta chains reported below all come from one sample, sequenced in a study of brain T cells in children with intractable seizures. The protocol was immunoSEQ multiplex PCR, while the TCRdb copy is restricted to in-frame clones and leaves out a portion. The sample records fewer than 85,000 clones, just over 90% being singletons. The sample was peripheral blood, taken at surgery. These receptors all come from a boy under three years old with tuberous sclerosis and intractable seizures.

V gene TRBV7-8 combines with J gene TRBJ1-2; no reliable D call. Germline values: CDR1 SGHVS, CDR2 FQNEAQ. V was shortened by 1 base and J by 6 bases, with 6 bases between the two germline ends. The CDR3 consists of 12 residues. The CDR3 bases are TGTGCCAGCAGCTTAGTCCCAGATGGCTACACCTTC. Amino acids: CASSLVPDGYTF.

The rearrangement joins TRBV29-1 to TRBJ2-7; the D gene is possibly TRBD1 (6 bases). The germline V and J ends were trimmed by 4 bases and 3 bases, with 16 bases remaining between them. CDR1 is SQVTM, CDR2 ANQGSEA, per germline. The length of the CDR3 is 14 residues. The CDR3 reads CSVAQDSQVYEQYF. The DNA of the CDR3 is TGCAGCGTTGCCCAGGACAGCCAAGTCTACGAGCAGTACTTC.

The rearrangement links TRBV30 to TRBJ2-3, with D maybe TRBD1 (5 bases). Trimming took 0 bases from V and 4 from J, leaving 5 bases between them. The CDR3 spans 12 residues. Per germline, CDR1 GTSNPN and CDR2 SVGIG (reference sequence). In DNA form, the CDR3 reads TGTGCCTGGAGTGTACAGGCAGATACGCAGTATTTT. This translates into CAWSVQADTQYF.

V is TRBV21-1 and J is TRBJ2-5; TRBD1 is the table's D call, not checked against the DNA. TRBV21-1 is noted as a pseudogene. The CDR3 contains 20 residues. The CDR3 bases are TGTGCCAGCAGCAAAAACCACCCTCCGTCACTCCCAGACAGACAAGAGACCCAGTACTTC. This sequence encodes CASSKNHPPSLPDRQETQYF.

The chain recombines TRBV5-1 with TRBJ1-1; D might be TRBD1 (6 bases). Germline values: CDR1 SGHRS, CDR2 YFSETQ. The V end lost 4 bases, the J end lost 1 base, and 8 bases lay between the germline ends. This CDR3 has 13 amino acids. CDR3 in amino acids: CASSATGNTEAFF. In nucleotides, the CDR3 is TGCGCCAGCAGCGCGACAGGGAACACTGAAGCTTTCTTT.

The rearrangement uses TRBV6-5 and TRBJ1-1; 9 bases match TRBD1. With V trimmed by 7 bases and J by 5 bases, 8 bases remained unmatched. This CDR3 comprises 14 residues. In germline, CDR1 is MNHEY, CDR2 SVGAGI. This CDR3 reads CASIWTGARTEAFF. CDR3 DNA sequence: TGTGCCAGCATTTGGACAGGGGCGAGGACTGAAGCTTTCTTT.

The chain links TRBV27 to TRBJ1-1; 10 bases line up with TRBD1. Germline V gene data show CDR1 as MNHEY and CDR2 as SMNVEV (reference sequence). The length of the CDR3 is 14 residues. J gave up 4 bases and V 6 bases, and 5 bases lay outside the gene matches. CDR3 protein: CASSPDRGGTEAFF. In DNA, the CDR3 is TGTGCCAGCAGCCCGGACAGGGGGGGCACTGAAGCTTTCTTT.

The chain is built from TRBV7-3 and TRBJ2-3, with TRBD1 matching 10 bases. The CDR3 covers 15 residues. V gave up 0 bases and J gave up 4 bases; unmatched junction bases: 1. In germline, CDR1 is SGHTA, CDR2 FQGTGA. This CDR3 reads CASSLTGQGADTQYF. The CDR3 DNA reads TGTGCCAGCAGCTTAACAGGACAGGGGGCAGATACGCAGTATTTT. Full variable domain (missing parts from reference TRBV7-3 and TRBJ2-3): GAGVSQTPSNKVTEKGKYVELRCDPISGHTALYWYRQSLGQGPEFLIYFQGTGAADDSGLPNDRFFAVRPEGSVSTLKIQRTERGDSAVYLCASSLTGQGADTQYFGPGTRLTVL.

The rearrangement links TRBV19 to TRBJ1-5; D perhaps matches TRBD1 (5 bases). Germline lookup yields CDR1 LNHDA and CDR2 SQIVND (reference sequence). The CDR3 is 14 amino acids. Deletions cut 3 bases from V and 8 bases from J, with 14 bases between. In DNA, the CDR3 is TGTGCCAGTAGTATCGCAGGGATGGGTGAGCCCCAGCATTTT. Amino acids: CASSIAGMGEPQHF. Complete variable domain (other parts from reference TRBV19 and TRBJ1-5): DGGITQSPKYLFRKEGQNVTLSCEQNLNHDAMYWYRQDPGQGLRLIYYSQIVNDFQKGDIAEGYSVSREKKESFPLTVTSAQKNPTAFYLCASSIAGMGEPQHFGDGTRLSIL.

The chain recombines TRBV11-1 with TRBJ2-2; possibly TRBD1 for D (5 bases). The CDR3 covers 15 residues. CDR1 is SGHAT, CDR2 FQDESV, per germline (reference sequence). V was shortened by 0 bases and J by 4 bases, with 9 bases between the two germline ends. CDR3 DNA sequence: TGTGCCAGCAGCTTAGCCCAGGGTGGCACCGGGGAGCTGTTTTTT. The encoded protein is CASSLAQGGTGELFF.

This clone was observed a few times. The chain recombines TRBV30 with TRBJ1-6; the D is unclear. This CDR3 comprises 15 residues. CDR1 is GTSNPN and CDR2 is SVGIG in the germline V gene (reference sequence). Deletions cut 5 bases from V and 9 bases from J, with 20 bases between. The chain's CDR3 is CAWCPITGNGSPLHF. The CDR3 coding sequence is TGTGCCTGGTGTCCTATTACTGGAAATGGTTCACCCCTCCACTTT.

The rearrangement joins TRBV5-8 to TRBJ2-7; D is ambiguous. The V end was cut by 0 bases, the J end by 0 bases, with 10 bases between. This CDR3 is 15 amino acids long. Germline values: CDR1 SGHTS, CDR2 YDEGEE. The CDR3: CASSLALGGSYEQYF. The CDR3 DNA reads TGTGCCAGCAGCTTGGCGTTGGGCGGCTCCTACGAGCAGTACTTC.

This clone occurred a few times. The rearrangement joins TRBV25-1 to TRBJ1-1; 9 nucleotides agree with TRBD1. After removal of 4 bases from V and 1 base from J, the junction contained 4 bases not matched to a gene. CDR3 length equals 15 residues. Germline assignment: CDR1 MGHDK and CDR2 SYGVNS. The CDR3 DNA sequence: TGTGCCAGCAGTGTACAGGGGGCCCCGAACACTGAAGCTTTCTTT. Amino acid sequence: CASSVQGAPNTEAFF.

This chain joins TRBV7-2 and TRBJ2-1, with 14 bases matching TRBD2. Germline-derived CDR1 and CDR2 are SGHTA and FQGNSA. The CDR3 loop spans 18 amino acids. V lost 0 bases and J lost 4; bases outside the gene matches: 5. The CDR3 region has the DNA TGTGCCAGCAGCTTAGCGGGACTAGCGGGGGTAACGTACAATGAGCAGTTCTTC. This sequence encodes CASSLAGLAGVTYNEQFF. Based on the CDR3 plus reference TRBV7-2 and TRBJ2-1, the full variable domain is GAGVSQSPSNKVTEKGKDVELRCDPISGHTALYWYRQSLGQGLEFLIYFQGNSAPDKSGLPSDRFSAERTGGSVSTLTIQRTQQEDSAVYLCASSLAGLAGVTYNEQFFGPGTRLTVL.